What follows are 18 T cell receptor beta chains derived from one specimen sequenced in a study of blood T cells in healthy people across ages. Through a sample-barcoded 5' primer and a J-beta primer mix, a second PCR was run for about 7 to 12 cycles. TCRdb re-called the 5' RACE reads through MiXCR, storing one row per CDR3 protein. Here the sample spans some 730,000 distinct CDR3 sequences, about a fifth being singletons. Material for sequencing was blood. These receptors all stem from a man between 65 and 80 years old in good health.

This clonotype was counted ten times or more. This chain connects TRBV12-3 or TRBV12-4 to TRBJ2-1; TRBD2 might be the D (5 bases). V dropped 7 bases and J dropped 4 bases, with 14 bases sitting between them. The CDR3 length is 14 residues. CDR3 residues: CASNRLALYNEQFF. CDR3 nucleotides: TGTGCCAGCAATCGCCTAGCTTTATACAATGAGCAGTTCTTC.

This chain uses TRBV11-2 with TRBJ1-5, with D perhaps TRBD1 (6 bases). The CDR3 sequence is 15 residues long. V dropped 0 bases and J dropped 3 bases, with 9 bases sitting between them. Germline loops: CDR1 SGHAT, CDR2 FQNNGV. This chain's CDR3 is CASSLDGQYNQPQHF. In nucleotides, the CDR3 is TGTGCCAGCAGCTTAGACGGACAGTACAATCAGCCCCAGCATTTT. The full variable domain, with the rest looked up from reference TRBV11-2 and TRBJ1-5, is EAGVAQSPRYKIIEKRQSVAFWCNPISGHATLYWYQQILGQGPKLLIQFQNNGVVDDSQLPKDRFSAERLKGVDSTLKIQPAKLEDSAVYLCASSLDGQYNQPQHFGDGTRLSIL.

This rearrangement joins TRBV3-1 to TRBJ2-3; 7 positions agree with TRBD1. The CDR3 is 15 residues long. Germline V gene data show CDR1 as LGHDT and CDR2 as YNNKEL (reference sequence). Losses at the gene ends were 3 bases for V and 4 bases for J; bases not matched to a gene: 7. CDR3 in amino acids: CASSQGQSIADTQYF. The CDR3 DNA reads TGTGCCAGCAGCCAGGGACAGAGTATCGCAGATACGCAGTATTTT.

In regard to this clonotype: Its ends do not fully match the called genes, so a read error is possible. The CDR3 DNA reads TGTGCCAGCAGTTTTTGGCAGGGGGCGCAAACTAATGAAAAACTGTCTTTT. This codes for CASSFWQGAQTNEKLSF. V gene TRBV28 combines with J gene TRBJ1-4, with 8 positions matching TRBD1. Germline V gene data show CDR1 as MDHEN and CDR2 as SYDVKM. The CDR3 is 17 amino acids.

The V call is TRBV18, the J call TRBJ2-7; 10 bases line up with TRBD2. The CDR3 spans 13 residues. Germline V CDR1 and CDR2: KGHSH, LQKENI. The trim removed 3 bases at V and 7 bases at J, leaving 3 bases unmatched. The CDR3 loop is CASSPEGLAEQYV. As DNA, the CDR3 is TGTGCCAGCTCACCTGAGGGACTAGCGGAGCAGTACGTC.

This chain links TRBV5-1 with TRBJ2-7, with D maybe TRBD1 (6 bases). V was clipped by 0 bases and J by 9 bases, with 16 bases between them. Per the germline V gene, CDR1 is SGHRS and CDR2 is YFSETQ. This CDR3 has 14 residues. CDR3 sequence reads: CASSLALQGDRQYF. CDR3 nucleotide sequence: TGCGCCAGCAGCTTGGCATTACAGGGCGACCGGCAGTACTTC.

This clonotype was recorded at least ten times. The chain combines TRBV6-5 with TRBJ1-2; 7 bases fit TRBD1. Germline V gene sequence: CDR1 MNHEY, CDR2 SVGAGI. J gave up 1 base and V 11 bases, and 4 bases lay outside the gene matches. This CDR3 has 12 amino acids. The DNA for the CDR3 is TGTGCCTGCTCAGGGGGTAACTATGGCTACACCTTC. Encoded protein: CACSGGNYGYTF.

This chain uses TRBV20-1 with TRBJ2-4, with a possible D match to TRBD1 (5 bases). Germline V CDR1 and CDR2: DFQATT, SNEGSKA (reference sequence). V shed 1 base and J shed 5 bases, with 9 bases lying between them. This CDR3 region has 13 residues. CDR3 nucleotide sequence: TGCAGTGCTAGAGTTGTGGGGCAAAACATTCAGTACTTC. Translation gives CSARVVGQNIQYF.

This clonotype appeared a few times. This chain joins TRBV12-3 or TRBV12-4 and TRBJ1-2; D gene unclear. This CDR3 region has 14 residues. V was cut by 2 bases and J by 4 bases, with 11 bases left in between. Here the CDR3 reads CASSLSGRLYGYTF. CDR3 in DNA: TGTGCCAGCAGTTTATCTGGACGACTCTATGGCTACACCTTC.

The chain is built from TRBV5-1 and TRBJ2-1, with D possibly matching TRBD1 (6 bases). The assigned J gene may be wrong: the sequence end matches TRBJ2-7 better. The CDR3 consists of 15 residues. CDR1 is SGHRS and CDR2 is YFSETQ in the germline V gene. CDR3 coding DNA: TGCGCCAGCAGCTTGGCCCTAGGGGGATCCGACGAGCAGTACTTC. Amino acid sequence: CASSLALGGSDEQYF.

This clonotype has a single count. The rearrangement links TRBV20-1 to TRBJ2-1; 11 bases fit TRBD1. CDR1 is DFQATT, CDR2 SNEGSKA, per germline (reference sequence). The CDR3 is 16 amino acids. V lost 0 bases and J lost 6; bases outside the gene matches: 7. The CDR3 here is CSARDPRTGGFNEQFF. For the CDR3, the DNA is TGCAGTGCTAGAGATCCCCGGACAGGGGGCTTCAATGAGCAGTTCTTC.

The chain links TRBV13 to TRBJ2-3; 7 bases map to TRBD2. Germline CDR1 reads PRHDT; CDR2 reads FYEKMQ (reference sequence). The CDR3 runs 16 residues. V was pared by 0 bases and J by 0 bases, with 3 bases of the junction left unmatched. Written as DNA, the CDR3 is TGTGCCAGCAGCTTAGGTGCGGGGGTTAGCACAGATACGCAGTATTTT. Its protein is CASSLGAGVSTDTQYF.

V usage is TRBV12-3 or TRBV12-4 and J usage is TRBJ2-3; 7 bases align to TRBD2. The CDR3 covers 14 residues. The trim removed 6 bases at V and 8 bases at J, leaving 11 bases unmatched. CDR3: CASRLASGARTQYF. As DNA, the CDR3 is TGTGCCAGCAGGCTGGCTAGCGGTGCACGTACGCAGTATTTT.

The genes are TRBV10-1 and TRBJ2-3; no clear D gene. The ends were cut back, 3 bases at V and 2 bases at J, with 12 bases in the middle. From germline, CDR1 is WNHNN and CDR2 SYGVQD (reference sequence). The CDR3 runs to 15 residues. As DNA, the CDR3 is TGCGCCAGCAGTGAAATACCTAGTACCACAGATACGCAGTATTTT. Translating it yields CASSEIPSTTDTQYF.

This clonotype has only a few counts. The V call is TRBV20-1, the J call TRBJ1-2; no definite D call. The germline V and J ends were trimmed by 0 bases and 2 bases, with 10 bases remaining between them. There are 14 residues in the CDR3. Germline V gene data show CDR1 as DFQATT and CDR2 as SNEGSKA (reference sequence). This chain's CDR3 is CSARDSKGNYGYTF. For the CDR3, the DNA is TGCAGTGCTAGAGATTCGAAGGGAAACTATGGCTACACCTTC.

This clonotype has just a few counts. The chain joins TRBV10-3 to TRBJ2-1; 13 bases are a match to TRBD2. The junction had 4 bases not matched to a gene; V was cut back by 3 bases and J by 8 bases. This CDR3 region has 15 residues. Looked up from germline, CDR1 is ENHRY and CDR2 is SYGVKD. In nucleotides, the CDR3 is TGTGCCATCAGTGACGGGACTAGCGGGGTATATGAGCAGTTCTTC. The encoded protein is CAISDGTSGVYEQFF.

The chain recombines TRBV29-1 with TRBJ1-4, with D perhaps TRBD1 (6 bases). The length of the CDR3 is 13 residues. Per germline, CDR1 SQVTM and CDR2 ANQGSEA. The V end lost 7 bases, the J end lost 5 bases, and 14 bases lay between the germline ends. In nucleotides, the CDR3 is TGCAGCGCCCACGAGCAGGGGAATGAAAAACTGTTTTTT. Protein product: CSAHEQGNEKLFF.

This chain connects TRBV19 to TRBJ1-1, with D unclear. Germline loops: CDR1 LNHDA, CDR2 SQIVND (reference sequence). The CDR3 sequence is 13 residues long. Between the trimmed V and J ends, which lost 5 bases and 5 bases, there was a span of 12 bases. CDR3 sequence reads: CASSAQLGTEAFF. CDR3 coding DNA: TGTGCCAGTAGTGCCCAACTTGGGACTGAAGCTTTCTTT.